This T cell receptor (beta chain) originates from a study of cytomegalovirus exposure and HLA in healthy donors. Across the whole study: Out of 398 genotyped donors, 81% belonged to the Caucasian-associated ancestry cluster. General observations from the study: When presence/absence was analysed, sequencing depth was taken to be roughly uniform across donors. Apart from CMV serostatus, no immune exposure information was available.

Points on this clone: Its antigen remains unknown.

V shed 6 bases, J shed 3 bases, and the junction held 8 bases outside the gene matches. From germline, CDR1 is MNHEY and CDR2 SVGAGI. The CDR3 extends over 15 amino acids. The PCR used 60 Vbeta and 13 Jbeta primers. Original analysis: The count from a later analysis was some 76 million unique TCR beta chains, 9 million to 12 million of them shared. Profiling relied on immunoSEQ multiplex PCR, and the TCRdb table lists in-frame clones only, not all of them. V, J and clone size reflect that table, while D and trimming were determined from the DNA. This table holds approximately 71,000 clones. The source of this sequence is a female donor in good health and CMV-seropositive. The J gene is TRBJ2-5, the V gene TRBV6-5; 9 bases agree with TRBD2. The sequenced sample was PBMCs. The DNA of the CDR3 is TGTGCCAGCAGCCTGATGACTAGCGGAAAAGAGACCCAGTACTTC. This translates into CASSLMTSGKETQYF.